Only one count was recorded for the clone carrying this TCR beta chain. Its antigen remains unidentified. In germline, CDR1 is SQVTM, CDR2 ANQGSEA. The CDR3 contains 16 residues. Unmatched junction bases numbered 13, after V lost 4 bases and J lost 5 bases. Primed by a sample-barcoded 5' primer and a J-beta primer mix, a second PCR proceeded for about 6 to 11 cycles. TCRdb reprocessed the 5' RACE reads via MiXCR and lists one record per CDR3 protein. The sample has 250,000 to 300,000 distinct CDR3 sequences, around 27% seen once. Per sample, a minimum of 7 million PBMCs were isolated. This sample is drawn from a study of blood T cells in healthy people across ages. Whole-study findings and limits: Diversity of TCR beta correlated strongly with naive T cell percentage.

Input material: blood. This chain uses TRBV29-1 with TRBJ2-5; 10 positions match TRBD2. The sequence was collected from a woman in her 70s in good health. DNA for the CDR3: TGCAGCGTTGGCGGGCTAGCGGGAGTAGGGTGGGAGACCCAGTACTTC. It yields the protein CSVGGLAGVGWETQYF.